The 27 T cell receptor beta chains presented below share a single source sample, sequenced in a study of T-cell memory formation after mild COVID-19. TCRdb analysed the 5' RACE reads with MiXCR anew, one entry per CDR3 protein. The top ten hold 20% to 25% of the sample, which has 260,000 or so distinct CDR3 sequences, roughly 17% seen once. Input material: PBMCs or a T cell subset sorted from them (not recorded which). The receptors stem from a man aged 18-30 years who had mild COVID-19 (a few samples of this study predate the infection). Cell type and time point are not known.

The genes are TRBV29-1 and TRBJ2-1; D is ambiguous. The V end lost 6 bases, the J end lost 5 bases, and 14 bases lay between the germline ends. Germline assignment: CDR1 SQVTM and CDR2 ANQGSEA. The CDR3 spans 13 residues. CDR3 sequence: CSVIHNRDNEQFF. The CDR3 DNA reads TGCAGCGTGATACACAACAGAGACAATGAGCAGTTCTTC.

This clonotype was seen a few times. V usage is TRBV7-2 and J usage is TRBJ2-1; tentatively, D is TRBD1 (6 bases). Germline CDR1 is SGHTA and CDR2 is FQGNSA. The CDR3 is made up of 15 amino acids. V was clipped by 1 base and J by 4 bases, with 11 bases between them. The CDR3 loop reads CASSLVQGRYNEQFF. The CDR3 nucleotides are TGTGCCAGCAGCTTAGTACAGGGAAGGTACAATGAGCAGTTCTTC.

This clonotype was recorded a few times. This chain links TRBV29-1 with TRBJ2-7; the match to TRBD1 covers 9 bases. After removal of 7 bases from V and 4 bases from J, the junction contained 8 bases not matched to a gene. CDR3 length equals 13 residues. CDR1 is SQVTM and CDR2 is ANQGSEA in the germline V gene. In DNA, the CDR3 is TGCAGCGCTCAGGACAGGGGTCTATACGAGCAGTACGTC. This encodes CSAQDRGLYEQYV.

This clonotype was counted many times. This chain links TRBV20-1 with TRBJ2-5; maybe TRBD2 (6 bases). CDR3 length: 13 amino acids. Trimming pared 6 bases from V and 4 bases from J, leaving 15 bases between. Germline CDR1 DFQATT, CDR2 SNEGSKA (reference sequence). CDR3 DNA: TGCAGTGCCTTTATCCGGGGAGGAGAGACCCAGTACTTC. This codes for CSAFIRGGETQYF.

This clonotype was counted many times. The rearrangement links TRBV7-2 to TRBJ2-3; 9 bases match TRBD2. This CDR3 is 15 amino acids long. Germline CDR1 SGHTA, CDR2 FQGNSA. V shed 2 bases and J 6 bases; nucleotides not matched to a gene: 6. CDR3 sequence (DNA): TGTGCCAGCAGCTTAATAGCGGGGGCGGGGGATACGCAGTATTTT. As protein: CASSLIAGAGDTQYF.

This clonotype was detected only a few times. J is TRBJ1-1 and V is TRBV4-2; tentatively, D is TRBD1 (5 bases). Looked up from germline, CDR1 is LGHNA and CDR2 is YNFKEQ. Deletions cut 4 bases from V and 6 bases from J, with 12 bases between. The CDR3 runs 13 residues. CDR3 in amino acids: CASSPRGIAEAFF. As DNA, the CDR3 is TGTGCCAGCAGCCCTCGGGGGATCGCTGAAGCTTTCTTT.

This chain uses TRBV4-1 with TRBJ1-1, with 8 bases fitting TRBD1. V was clipped by 7 bases and J by 1 base; unmatched bases: 8. The CDR3 is 15 residues long. Per the germline V gene, CDR1 is MGHRA and CDR2 is YSYEKL. The CDR3 DNA reads TGCGCCAGCACCCCGGGGCAGGGGGCGAACACTGAAGCTTTCTTT. Protein: CASTPGQGANTEAFF.

This chain links TRBV6-1 with TRBJ2-1, with D perhaps matching TRBD2 (6 bases). Trimming pared 7 bases from V and 6 bases from J, leaving 16 bases between. This CDR3 is built from 14 residues. Germline V gene lookup returns CDR1 MNHNS and CDR2 SASEGT. The CDR3 region has the DNA TGTGCCAGCACCCGGGACTCTGTCATCAATGAGCAGTTCTTC. This sequence encodes CASTRDSVINEQFF.

The chain joins TRBV6-5 to TRBJ2-4; perhaps D is TRBD1 or TRBD2 (5 bases each). This CDR3 is 18 amino acids long. Looked up from germline, CDR1 is MNHEY and CDR2 is SVGAGI. V lost 0 bases to trimming and J lost 0 bases, with 15 bases between them. The CDR3 spells CASSYSPGTGIAKNIQYF. The DNA of the CDR3 is TGTGCCAGCAGTTACTCGCCCGGGACGGGGATAGCCAAAAACATTCAGTACTTC.

This clonotype was counted only a few times. This chain links TRBV7-9 with TRBJ2-1; tentatively, D is TRBD1 or TRBD2 (5 bases each). This CDR3 is built from 15 residues. The germline gives CDR1 SEHNR, CDR2 FQNEAQ (reference sequence). Trimming removed 4 bases from V and 4 bases from J, with 14 bases in between. The CDR3 here is CASSYQPGRYNEQFF. The DNA of the CDR3 is TGTGCCAGCAGCTATCAACCGGGACGGTACAATGAGCAGTTCTTC.

The chain employs TRBV7-9 and TRBJ2-5; D ambiguous. Germline V gene lookup returns CDR1 SEHNR and CDR2 FQNEAQ (reference sequence). The CDR3 runs 14 residues. The V end was cut by 5 bases, the J end by 0 bases, with 10 bases between. The CDR3 DNA sequence: TGTGCCAGCAGCCCTTCAGCTAACCAAGAGACCCAGTACTTC. It encodes CASSPSANQETQYF.

The rearrangement uses TRBV9 and TRBJ2-1; the match to TRBD1 covers 7 bases. With V trimmed by 4 bases and J by 7 bases, 14 bases remained unmatched. CDR1 and CDR2 (germline): SGDLS, YYNGEE. The CDR3 spans 16 residues. Here the CDR3 reads CASSLTSGTAENEQFF. In DNA form, the CDR3 reads TGTGCCAGCAGCCTTACCTCCGGGACAGCTGAGAATGAGCAGTTCTTC. Variable domain in full (rest from reference TRBV9 and TRBJ2-1): DSGVTQTPKHLITATGQRVTLRCSPRSGDLSVYWYQQSLDQGLQFLIQYYNGEERAKGNILERFSAQQFPDLHSELNLSSLELGDSALYFCASSLTSGTAENEQFFGPGTRLTVL.

The chain carries TRBV6-2 or TRBV6-3 and TRBJ2-4, with D uncertain. With 0 bases removed from V and 5 bases from J, the gap between germline ends came to 17 bases. Germline V gives CDR1 MNHEY, CDR2 SVGEGT. CDR3 length: 17 amino acids. For the CDR3, the DNA is TGTGCCAGCAGTTACTCGATGGCAGAATATCGCCAAAACATTCAGTACTTC. Translation: CASSYSMAEYRQNIQYF.

This chain connects TRBV7-9 to TRBJ2-1; D call uncertain. CDR3 length: 13 residues. Germline CDR1 and CDR2: SEHNR and FQNEAQ (reference sequence). The V end was cut by 0 bases, the J end by 5 bases, with 5 bases between. The CDR3 here is CASSLARNNEQFF. Written as DNA, the CDR3 is TGTGCCAGCAGCTTAGCGCGGAACAATGAGCAGTTCTTC.

The rearrangement links TRBV5-6 to TRBJ2-7; D may be TRBD1 or TRBD2 (7 bases each). The ends were cut back, 4 bases at V and 2 bases at J, with 16 bases in the middle. The CDR3 runs to 15 residues. Germline loops: CDR1 SGHDT, CDR2 YYEEEE. CDR3 bases: TGTGCCAGCAGCGAAAGACAGGGAGGGACCTACGAGCAGTACTTC. As protein: CASSERQGGTYEQYF.

By share of the sample, this clonotype is medium-sized. The chain links TRBV9 to TRBJ2-5; D uncertain. The germline gives CDR1 SGDLS, CDR2 YYNGEE. Deletions cut 0 bases from V and 2 bases from J, with 8 bases between. This CDR3 spans 14 amino acids. The chain's CDR3 is CASSVANSQETQYF. CDR3 nucleotide sequence: TGTGCCAGCAGCGTAGCTAACAGTCAAGAGACCCAGTACTTC.

The table lists this clonotype with a few counts. The rearrangement links TRBV6-2 or TRBV6-3 to TRBJ2-1, with D unclear. V gave up 0 bases and J gave up 5 bases, with 5 bases separating them. The CDR3 covers 13 residues. Germline V gene data show CDR1 as MNHEY and CDR2 as SVGEGT. The CDR3 protein is CASSYSLDNEQFF. As DNA, the CDR3 is TGTGCCAGCAGTTACTCATTAGACAATGAGCAGTTCTTC.

The chain has TRBV28 and TRBJ2-2; D remains ambiguous. V shed 8 bases and J shed 1 base, with 14 bases lying between them. The germline V gene has CDR1 MDHEN and CDR2 SYDVKM. The CDR3 consists of 15 residues. CDR3 region: CASARIRVNTGELFF. The CDR3 nucleotides are TGTGCCAGCGCCAGGATCCGGGTGAACACCGGGGAGCTGTTTTTT.

The chain uses TRBV5-1 and TRBJ2-3; the D gene is possibly TRBD1 (6 bases). Trimming cost V 6 bases and J 0 bases, with 20 bases left between them. CDR1 SGHRS and CDR2 YFSETQ come from the germline V gene. The length of the CDR3 is 17 residues. CDR3: CASTAAGVHHSTDTQYF. In DNA form, the CDR3 reads TGCGCCAGCACGGCGGCAGGGGTGCACCATAGCACAGATACGCAGTATTTT.

The chain has TRBV6-1 and TRBJ2-5; 7 bases line up with TRBD1. The CDR3 spans 15 residues. Germline CDR1 MNHNS, CDR2 SASEGT. The ends lost 5 bases at V and 0 bases at J; junction bases unmatched: 6. The CDR3 protein is CASSLNQGDQETQYF. Written as DNA, the CDR3 is TGTGCCAGCAGTTTAAATCAGGGGGACCAAGAGACCCAGTACTTC.

Only a few counts were recorded for this clonotype. The chain is built from TRBV12-3 or TRBV12-4 and TRBJ2-5; 8 bases match TRBD1. This CDR3 has 14 residues. Losses at the gene ends were 5 bases for V and 5 bases for J; bases not matched to a gene: 7. The CDR3 here is CASSQGAAGETQYF. The CDR3 coding sequence is TGTGCCAGCAGTCAGGGGGCTGCCGGGGAGACCCAGTACTTC.

The table lists this clonotype with a few counts. The gene calls are TRBV21-1 and TRBJ2-7. TRBV21-1 is annotated as a pseudogene. The CDR3 extends over 11 amino acids. In nucleotides, the CDR3 is TGTGCCAGCAGCGTTGGATACGAGCAGTACGTC. This codes for CASSVGYEQYV.

The V gene is TRBV6-2 or TRBV6-3, the J gene TRBJ2-2; D is perhaps TRBD1 (6 bases). CDR1 is MNHEY, CDR2 SVGEGT, per germline. This CDR3 has 14 residues. With 5 bases removed from V and 6 bases from J, the gap between germline ends came to 13 bases. The CDR3 here is CASSTPGHPGELFF. The CDR3 DNA follows: TGTGCCAGCAGTACCCCGGGACATCCCGGGGAGCTGTTTTTT.

The V and J genes are TRBV5-1 and TRBJ2-1, with 7 bases fitting TRBD2. With 0 bases clipped from V and 3 bases from J, the junction kept 6 bases outside the gene matches. The germline V gene has CDR1 SGHRS and CDR2 YFSETQ. This CDR3 has 16 residues. The CDR3 loop is CASSLAGLADYNEQFF. The CDR3 DNA reads TGCGCCAGCAGCTTGGCCGGTCTAGCGGACTACAATGAGCAGTTCTTC.

This clonotype was seen more than once but under ten times. The chain joins TRBV4-1 to TRBJ2-7; TRBD2 is a possible D gene (6 bases). CDR1 and CDR2 (germline): MGHRA, YSYEKL. The CDR3 has 16 residues. V lost 1 base and J 4 bases, leaving 17 bases between the germline ends. CDR3 nucleotides: TGCGCCAGCAGCCAAGGAGTTGTGGGGGGATGGTACGAGCAGTACTTC. Its translation is CASSQGVVGGWYEQYF.

This chain joins TRBV27 and TRBJ1-5; the D is unclear. The CDR3 is 15 amino acids. The V end was cut by 6 bases, the J end by 6 bases, with 18 bases between. Germline CDR1 is MNHEY and CDR2 is SMNVEV (reference sequence). Here the CDR3 reads CASSLDGYWGQPQHF. The CDR3, as DNA: TGTGCCAGCAGCCTCGACGGATATTGGGGTCAGCCCCAGCATTTT.

The chain employs TRBV7-9 and TRBJ2-3; TRBD2 aligns across 7 bases. The V gene end was trimmed by 7 bases and the J gene end by 2 bases; junction bases not matched to a gene: 9. The CDR3 is 15 residues long. Germline assignment: CDR1 SEHNR and CDR2 FQNEAQ (reference sequence). CDR3 bases: TGTGCCAGCACCCCCAAGGGGACTAACACAGATACGCAGTATTTT. Translating gives CASTPKGTNTDTQYF.